The 21 T cell receptor beta chains below all came from one sample that was sequenced in a study of CD8 T cells in ankylosing spondylitis. MiXCR, run by TCRdb on the 5' RACE reads, gives a single entry per CDR3 protein. The sample has more than 150,000 distinct CDR3 sequences; roughly 13% are singletons. Source material: blood, either unsorted or a sorted T cell fraction (not recorded which). These receptors came from a female donor with ankylosing spondylitis or in good health (not recorded which).

The rearrangement joins TRBV7-2 to TRBJ1-1; D gene uncertain. This CDR3 region has 14 residues. The germline V gene encodes CDR1 SGHTA and CDR2 FQGNSA. V was pared by 0 bases and J by 4 bases, with 9 bases between. The CDR3 loop is CASSLAGAGTEAFF. The CDR3 DNA is TGTGCCAGCAGCTTAGCCGGTGCGGGCACTGAAGCTTTCTTT.

This chain uses TRBV4-1 with TRBJ1-1; TRBD1 might be the D (6 bases). Trimming shortened V by 0 bases and J by 4 bases, and 18 bases separated the two germline ends. The V gene's germline CDR1 is MGHRA and CDR2 YSYEKL. The CDR3 sequence is 17 residues long. DNA of the CDR3: TGCGCCAGCAGCCAAGATTCCGGTCTCAGGGGCACCACTGAAGCTTTCTTT. Amino acids: CASSQDSGLRGTTEAFF.

The V call is TRBV12-3 or TRBV12-4, the J call TRBJ2-3, with a weak D call TRBD2 (6 bases). The CDR3 spans 17 residues. Trimming took off 8 bases at V and 0 bases at J, with 21 bases between the two ends. CDR3 amino acids: CASRQGRSGTSTDTQYF. As DNA, the CDR3 is TGTGCCAGCCGCCAAGGGCGATCCGGGACTAGCACAGATACGCAGTATTTT.

In its sample, this clonotype was seen many times. The chain combines TRBV12-3 or TRBV12-4 with TRBJ1-2, with D perhaps TRBD1 (5 bases). Trimming removed 7 bases at V and 3 bases at J, with 18 bases between. This CDR3 comprises 15 residues. In DNA form, the CDR3 reads TGTGCCAGCACCCCGTGGGGGACCGTGGACTATGGCTACACCTTC. Protein product: CASTPWGTVDYGYTF.

V gene TRBV6-2 or TRBV6-3 combines with J gene TRBJ2-1; 11 positions match TRBD2. The germline gives CDR1 MNHEY, CDR2 SVGEGT. Trimming removed 8 bases from V and 12 bases from J; junction bases left unmatched: 12. The CDR3 loop spans 14 amino acids. The CDR3 coding sequence is TGTGCCAGCGGTCATAGCGGGAGGGCCTCTTTGCAGTTCTTC. Protein product: CASGHSGRASLQFF.

This chain joins TRBV6-2 or TRBV6-3 and TRBJ2-1; 9 bases map to TRBD2. There are 16 residues in the CDR3. Germline CDR1 MNHEY, CDR2 SVGEGT. After removal of 7 bases from V and 3 bases from J, the junction contained 10 bases not matched to a gene. The CDR3 DNA follows: TGTGCCAGCACCCCCGGCCCTAGCGGGAACTACAATGAGCAGTTCTTC. Its protein product is CASTPGPSGNYNEQFF.

The chain uses TRBV18 and TRBJ1-2; D might be TRBD1 (5 bases). Germline loops: CDR1 KGHSH, CDR2 LQKENI. Trimming shortened V by 3 bases and J by 8 bases, and 13 bases separated the two germline ends. The CDR3 runs 13 residues. The CDR3 loop is CASSPITRDGYTF. The CDR3 DNA reads as TGTGCCAGCTCACCCATCACCAGGGACGGCTACACCTTC.

This clonotype was counted a few times. CDR3: CAWRSPNTEAFF. CDR3 sequence (DNA): TGTGCCTGGAGGAGCCCCAACACTGAAGCTTTCTTT. This chain connects TRBV30 to TRBJ1-1, with D uncertain. The length of the CDR3 is 12 residues. V lost 3 bases and J lost 2, with 7 bases in between. Looked up from germline, CDR1 is GTSNPN and CDR2 is SVGIG (reference sequence).

This CDR3 reads CASSQARIQYF. The CDR3 coding sequence is TGTGCCAGCAGCCAAGCGAGGATCCAGTACTTC. This chain uses TRBV3-1 with TRBJ2-5; unclear D gene. Germline values: CDR1 LGHDT, CDR2 YNNKEL (reference sequence). Trimming cost V 1 base and J 10 bases, with 7 bases left between them. The CDR3 consists of 11 residues.

This clonotype was recorded a few times. The chain joins TRBV20-1 to TRBJ2-5; tentatively, D is TRBD1 (6 bases). Germline CDR1 reads DFQATT; CDR2 reads SNEGSKA (reference sequence). CDR3 length: 13 residues. With 5 bases removed from V and 5 bases from J, the gap between germline ends came to 15 bases. CDR3 residues: CSADQGRGETQYF. The CDR3 region has the DNA TGCAGTGCTGATCAGGGGAGAGGGGAGACCCAGTACTTC.

Many counts were recorded for this clonotype. V gene TRBV5-1 combines with J gene TRBJ2-1; 7 bases fit TRBD1. Germline values: CDR1 SGHRS, CDR2 YFSETQ. The CDR3 covers 15 residues. J gave up 10 bases and V 4 bases, and 14 bases lay outside the gene matches. The chain's CDR3 is CASSVEHCQGEEQFF. CDR3 DNA sequence: TGCGCCAGCAGCGTCGAACACTGCCAGGGGGAGGAGCAGTTCTTC.

This clonotype has a count of ten or more. The chain employs TRBV11-3 and TRBJ2-3, with D unclear. From germline, CDR1 is SGHNT and CDR2 YENEEA. The CDR3 consists of 13 residues. V gave up 5 bases and J gave up 3 bases, with 9 bases separating them. CDR3: CASSPPQTDTQYF. CDR3 in DNA: TGTGCCAGCAGCCCCCCGCAAACAGATACGCAGTATTTT.

This clonotype was seen many times. The chain is built from TRBV27 and TRBJ2-3; TRBD2 might be the D (5 bases). The germline V gene has CDR1 MNHEY and CDR2 SMNVEV (reference sequence). Trimming took 6 bases from V and 0 from J, leaving 10 bases between them. CDR3 length equals 14 residues. DNA of the CDR3: TGTGCCAGCAGGACCGAGGGTAGCACAGATACGCAGTATTTT. Translation: CASRTEGSTDTQYF.

A remark on this clonotype: This sequence may be a read error, since a much larger clone differs from it by one base. The CDR3 coding sequence is TGCAGCGTTAACGGGAGGCACCAAGAGACCCAGTACTTC. This encodes CSVNGRHQETQYF. The chain carries TRBV29-1 and TRBJ2-5, with 7 bases identical to TRBD2. The V segment lost 5 bases and the J segment 0 bases; nucleotides outside the gene matches: 3. The germline V gene has CDR1 SQVTM and CDR2 ANQGSEA. The CDR3 consists of 13 residues.

This sequence joins TRBV28 and TRBJ2-2; D possibly corresponds to TRBD2 (5 bases). The CDR3 has 12 residues. Germline V CDR1 and CDR2: MDHEN, SYDVKM. The ends were cut back, 5 bases at V and 8 bases at J, with 9 bases in the middle. The DNA of the CDR3 is TGTGCCAGCAGTCCCGGGAATGGGGAGCTGTTTTTT. Translation: CASSPGNGELFF.

This clonotype was found a few times. This chain connects TRBV20-1 to TRBJ2-2; TRBD1 matches at 8 bases. Germline CDR1 and CDR2: DFQATT and SNEGSKA (reference sequence). After removal of 4 bases from V and 4 bases from J, the junction contained 5 bases not matched to a gene. The CDR3 has 14 amino acids. The CDR3 sequence: CSAIRQGSTGELFF. DNA of the CDR3: TGCAGTGCTATCCGACAGGGGTCCACCGGGGAGCTGTTTTTT.

Notes on this clonotype: A read error may explain this, as a much larger clone is one base away. The chain has TRBV18 and TRBJ2-7; 14 nucleotides align to TRBD2. The CDR3 has 15 residues. V trimming: 3 bases; J trimming: 6 bases; junction bases outside the gene matches: 4. CDR1 is KGHSH, CDR2 LQKENI, per germline. The CDR3 region is CASSPTSGRASEQYF. In DNA, the CDR3 is TGTGCCAGCTCACCGACTAGCGGGAGGGCCTCCGAGCAGTACTTC.

In this sample, this clonotype turned up a few times. The chain carries TRBV7-9 and TRBJ1-2; 11 bases agree with TRBD1. The CDR3 has 17 residues. Germline trimming cut 4 bases from V and 3 bases from J; bases unmatched to any gene: 10. CDR1 and CDR2 from the germline V gene are SEHNR and FQNEAQ (reference sequence). CDR3 loop: CASSSGTGGSGYYGYTF. The CDR3, as DNA: TGTGCCAGCAGCTCCGGGACAGGGGGAAGTGGATACTATGGCTACACCTTC.

The table lists this clonotype with many counts. The J gene is TRBJ1-2, the V gene TRBV29-1; possibly TRBD1 for D (5 bases). V lost 5 bases and J 2 bases, leaving 18 bases between the germline ends. The CDR3 is 15 residues long. Germline CDR1 is SQVTM and CDR2 is ANQGSEA. The CDR3 is CSVTEPGLTNYGYTF. DNA for the CDR3: TGCAGCGTTACCGAACCGGGACTCACGAACTATGGCTACACCTTC.

As to this clonotype: Relative to the germline gene, one junction end is altered; a read error may explain this. The genes are TRBV15 and TRBJ1-4; TRBD1 matches 7 bases. From germline, CDR1 is LNHNV and CDR2 YYDKDF (reference sequence). The CDR3 contains 15 residues. For the CDR3, the DNA is TGTGCCACCGGCAGTGGGGACAGACAGGGTGAAAAACTGTTTTTT. Translating it yields CATGSGDRQGEKLFF.

This clonotype was seen only a few times. One junction end disagrees with the germline gene, perhaps due to a read error. V and J are TRBV7-7 and TRBJ2-5, with 8 nucleotides matching TRBD2. CDR3 length: 15 amino acids. Germline CDR1 and CDR2: SSHAT and FNYEAQ (reference sequence). In DNA, the CDR3 is TGTGCTAGCAGCTTAGCGGGGAGTCCGGGGGAGACCCAGTACTTC. This codes for CASSLAGSPGETQYF.